This T cell receptor beta chain was obtained from a study of shared clonotypes between healthy human individuals. Points from the study as a whole: Between a few donors, naive CD4 clonotypes were shared at a level of approximately 5%.

It was 200 ng DNA, 25,000 to 35,000 T cell genomes, that sorted-subset replicate PCRs used. Using immunoSEQ multiplex PCR, the repertoire was profiled, and TCRdb retains in-frame clones only, with some absent. The sample has millions of clones, just over 90% seen once. Trimming left V 3 bases short and J 1 base short, with 12 bases between. The CDR3 is made up of 15 amino acids. Germline V gene sequence: CDR1 SEHNR, CDR2 FQNEAQ (reference sequence). As for this clone: Its antigen is currently unknown.

The receptor was isolated from a man between 18 and 35 years old in good health. The sample taken for sequencing was naive CD4+ T cells sorted from blood. Subset defined: CD45RA+ positively selected. The chain couples TRBV7-9 to TRBJ1-1; TRBD1 is a possible D gene (5 bases). The CDR3 loop reads CASSFYGRGNTEAFF. CDR3 DNA: TGTGCCAGCAGCTTCTATGGAAGGGGGAACACTGAAGCTTTCTTT. Filled out from reference TRBV7-9 and TRBJ1-1, the complete variable domain reads DTGVSQNPRHKITKRGQNVTFRCDPISEHNRLYWYRQTLGQGPEFLTYFQNEAQLEKSRLLSDRFSAERPKGSFSTLEIQRTEQGDSAMYLCASSFYGRGNTEAFFGQGTRLTVV.